What follows describes a single T cell receptor beta chain. What it recognizes is unknown. Other DNA sequences in this sample translate to the same CDR3. When sampled, the donors appeared nominally healthy, though they likely had unrecorded immune exposures. This sample is drawn from a study of cytomegalovirus exposure and HLA in healthy donors. General study points: According to the study, roughly 160 TCR beta chains were cytomegalovirus-associated. V- and J-gene trimming of TCR beta was linked (in a later analysis) to a missense DCLRE1C variant. In an earlier analysis, productive rearrangement rates for most beta V segments clustered near 87% or 30%.

The V and J ends lost 5 bases and 12 bases respectively, with 20 bases between them. This CDR3 spans 14 amino acids. Germline assignment: CDR1 SEHNR and CDR2 FQNEAQ (reference sequence). Researchers ran the PCR with 60 Vbeta and 13 Jbeta primers. Using immunoSEQ multiplex PCR, the repertoire was profiled, and TCRdb retains in-frame clones only, with some absent. This table holds 200,000 or so clones, around 83% found once. The TCR comes from a woman aged 50 to 60 in good health and CMV-seropositive. The chain links TRBV7-9 to TRBJ2-1; maybe TRBD1 (5 bases). Sequenced input: PBMCs. The CDR3 loop reads CASSDAAMETAQFF. For the CDR3, the DNA is TGTGCCAGCAGCGACGCGGCTATGGAGACAGCGCAGTTCTTC.